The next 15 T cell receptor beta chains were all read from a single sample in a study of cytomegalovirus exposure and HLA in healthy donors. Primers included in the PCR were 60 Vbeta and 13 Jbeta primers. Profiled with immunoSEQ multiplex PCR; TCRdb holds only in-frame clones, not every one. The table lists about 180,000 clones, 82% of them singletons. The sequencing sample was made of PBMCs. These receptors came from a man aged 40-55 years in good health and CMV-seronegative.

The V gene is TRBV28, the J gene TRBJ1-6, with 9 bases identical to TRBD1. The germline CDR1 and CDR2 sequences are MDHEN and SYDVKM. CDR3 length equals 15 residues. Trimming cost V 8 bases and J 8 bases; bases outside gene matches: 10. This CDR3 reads CASVNGQGKYSPLHF. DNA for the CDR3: TGTGCCAGCGTAAATGGACAGGGGAAGTATTCACCCCTCCACTTT.

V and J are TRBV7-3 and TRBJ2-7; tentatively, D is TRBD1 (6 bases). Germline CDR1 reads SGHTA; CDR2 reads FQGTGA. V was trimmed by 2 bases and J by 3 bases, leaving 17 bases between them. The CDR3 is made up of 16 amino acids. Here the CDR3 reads CASSLLKQGYFYEQYF. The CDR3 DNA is TGTGCCAGCAGCTTATTGAAACAGGGTTATTTCTACGAGCAGTACTTC. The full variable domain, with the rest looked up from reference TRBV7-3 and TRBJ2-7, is GAGVSQTPSNKVTEKGKYVELRCDPISGHTALYWYRQSLGQGPEFLIYFQGTGAADDSGLPNDRFFAVRPEGSVSTLKIQRTERGDSAVYLCASSLLKQGYFYEQYFGPGTRLTVT.

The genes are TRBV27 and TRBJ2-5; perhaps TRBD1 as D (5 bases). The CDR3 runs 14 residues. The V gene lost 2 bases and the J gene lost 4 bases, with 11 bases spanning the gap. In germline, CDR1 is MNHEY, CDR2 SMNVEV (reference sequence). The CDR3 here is CASSLLAQGETQYF. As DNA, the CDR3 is TGTGCCAGCAGTTTACTGGCCCAGGGAGAGACCCAGTACTTC.

The CDR3 nucleotides are TGTGCCAGCAGTCTGGACAGGGACCACGAGCAGTACTTC. Translating gives CASSLDRDHEQYF. This chain joins TRBV2 and TRBJ2-7; 8 bases match TRBD1. The CDR3 has 13 amino acids. The V segment lost 5 bases and the J segment 5 bases; nucleotides outside the gene matches: 5. CDR1 SNHLY and CDR2 FYNNEI come from the germline V gene.

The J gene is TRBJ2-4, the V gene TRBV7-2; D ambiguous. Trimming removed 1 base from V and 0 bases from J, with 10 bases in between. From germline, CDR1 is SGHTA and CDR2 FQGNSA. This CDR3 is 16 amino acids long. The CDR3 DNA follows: TGTGCCAGCAGCTTAGGACCTAGTCTAGCCAAAAACATTCAGTACTTC. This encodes CASSLGPSLAKNIQYF.

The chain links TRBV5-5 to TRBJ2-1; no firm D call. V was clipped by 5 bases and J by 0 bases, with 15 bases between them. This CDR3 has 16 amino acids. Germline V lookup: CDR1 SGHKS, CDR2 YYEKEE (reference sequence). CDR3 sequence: CASSFLHSSSYNEQFF. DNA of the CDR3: TGTGCCAGCAGTTTCCTTCATTCGAGCTCCTACAATGAGCAGTTCTTC. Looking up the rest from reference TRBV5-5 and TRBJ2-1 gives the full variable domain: DAGVTQSPTHLIKTRGQQVTLRCSPISGHKSVSWYQQVLGQGPQFIFQYYEKEERGRGNFPDRFSARQFPNYSSELNVNALLLGDSALYLCASSFLHSSSYNEQFFGPGTRLTVL.

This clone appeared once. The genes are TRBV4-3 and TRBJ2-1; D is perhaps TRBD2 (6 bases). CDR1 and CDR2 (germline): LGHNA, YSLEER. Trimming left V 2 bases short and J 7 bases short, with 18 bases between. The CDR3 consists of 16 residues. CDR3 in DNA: TGCGCCAGCAGCCAATTTTCGGGGACTGGAGGGAATGAGCAGTTCTTC. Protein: CASSQFSGTGGNEQFF.

This chain's CDR3 is CASSLEGLRTSGSSYNEQFF. The CDR3, as DNA: TGCGCCAGCAGCTTGGAGGGGCTTAGGACTAGCGGGAGCTCCTACAATGAGCAGTTCTTC. The chain recombines TRBV5-1 with TRBJ2-1; 13 nucleotides agree with TRBD2. Germline assignment: CDR1 SGHRS and CDR2 YFSETQ. This CDR3 region has 20 residues. Unmatched junction bases numbered 9, after V lost 0 bases and J lost 0 bases.

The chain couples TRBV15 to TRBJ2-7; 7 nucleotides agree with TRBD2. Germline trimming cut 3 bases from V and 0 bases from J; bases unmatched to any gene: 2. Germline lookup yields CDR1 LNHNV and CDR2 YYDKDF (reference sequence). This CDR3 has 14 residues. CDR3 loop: CATSRGGNSYEQYF. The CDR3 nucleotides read TGTGCCACCAGCAGGGGGGGGAACTCCTACGAGCAGTACTTC.

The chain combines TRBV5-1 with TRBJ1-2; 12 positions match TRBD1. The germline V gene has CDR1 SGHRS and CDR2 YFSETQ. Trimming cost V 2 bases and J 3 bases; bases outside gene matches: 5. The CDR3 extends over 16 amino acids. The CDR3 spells CASSLTGTGGDYGYTF. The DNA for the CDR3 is TGCGCCAGCAGCTTAACCGGGACAGGGGGCGACTATGGCTACACCTTC.

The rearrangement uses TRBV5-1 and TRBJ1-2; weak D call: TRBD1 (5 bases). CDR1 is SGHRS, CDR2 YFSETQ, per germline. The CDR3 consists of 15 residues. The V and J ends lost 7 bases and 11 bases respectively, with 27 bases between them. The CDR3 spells CASRDSSSDVGLYTF. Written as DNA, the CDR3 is TGCGCCAGCCGGGACTCCTCTTCAGATGTAGGCCTTTACACCTTC.

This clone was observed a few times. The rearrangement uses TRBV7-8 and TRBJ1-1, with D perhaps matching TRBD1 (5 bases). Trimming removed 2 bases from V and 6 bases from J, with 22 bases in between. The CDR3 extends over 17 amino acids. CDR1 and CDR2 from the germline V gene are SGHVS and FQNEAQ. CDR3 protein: CASSLLGEGRLSAEAFF. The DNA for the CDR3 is TGTGCCAGCAGCTTATTAGGGGAGGGTCGTTTAAGTGCTGAAGCTTTCTTT.

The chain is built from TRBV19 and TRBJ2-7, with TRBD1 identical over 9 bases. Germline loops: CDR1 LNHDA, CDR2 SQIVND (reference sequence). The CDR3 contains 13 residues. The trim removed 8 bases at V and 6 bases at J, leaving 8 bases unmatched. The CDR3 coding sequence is TGTGCCAGTCAGGACAGGGGACCGGGCGAGCAGTACTTC. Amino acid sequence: CASQDRGPGEQYF.

CDR3 residues: CASSLVSPYEQYF. The CDR3 bases are TGTGCCAGCAGTTTGGTCAGTCCCTACGAGCAGTACTTC. The V call is TRBV28, the J call TRBJ2-7; D is undetermined. The V gene's germline CDR1 is MDHEN and CDR2 SYDVKM. V lost 3 bases and J lost 2, with 8 bases in between. This CDR3 has 13 amino acids. The full variable domain, in which reference TRBV28 and TRBJ2-7 provide the parts outside the CDR3, is DVKVTQSSRYLVKRTGEKVFLECVQDMDHENMFWYRQDPGLGLRLIYFSYDVKMKEKGDIPEGYSVSREKKERFSLILESASTNQTSMYLCASSLVSPYEQYFGPGTRLTVT.

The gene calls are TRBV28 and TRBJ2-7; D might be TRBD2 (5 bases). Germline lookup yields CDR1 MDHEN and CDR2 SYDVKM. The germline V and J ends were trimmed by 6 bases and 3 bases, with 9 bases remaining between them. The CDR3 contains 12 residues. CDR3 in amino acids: CASRTGNYEQYF. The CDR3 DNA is TGTGCCAGCAGGACCGGGAACTACGAGCAGTACTTC.